This T cell receptor beta chain was captured by sequencing in a study of cytomegalovirus exposure and HLA in healthy donors. Study conclusions and caveats: The classifier was said to identify cytomegalovirus status with high specificity and sensitivity. Accurate prediction of HLA-A and HLA-B alleles (for most subjects) was reportedly achieved from TCR beta sequences.

Use of 60 Vbeta and 13 Jbeta primers characterized the PCR. TCRdb's copy holds only in-frame clones and misses some; the assay was immunoSEQ multiplex PCR. The repertoire holds roughly 240,000 clones, approximately 85% seen once, with 0.24% in the top ten. The CDR3 is 13 residues long. The ends lost 7 bases at V and 12 bases at J; junction bases unmatched: 14. The germline V gene has CDR1 SGHAT and CDR2 FQNNGV. About this clone: Its antigen is not identified.

The sequenced sample consisted of PBMCs. This chain connects TRBV11-2 to TRBJ2-5; TRBD2 agrees at 7 bases. This receptor was obtained from a girl aged 2 to 10 in good health and CMV-seronegative. As DNA, the CDR3 is TGTGCCAGCACCGCGACTAGCATCAGGCCTAAGTACTTC. Amino acids: CASTATSIRPKYF. The full variable domain, with the rest looked up from reference TRBV11-2 and TRBJ2-5, is EAGVAQSPRYKIIEKRQSVAFWCNPISGHATLYWYQQILGQGPKLLIQFQNNGVVDDSQLPKDRFSAERLKGVDSTLKIQPAKLEDSAVYLCASTATSIRPKYFGPGTRLLVL.